The source of this T cell receptor (beta chain) is a study of blood T cell repertoires in COVID-19. This CDR3 spans 15 amino acids. Trimming took 1 base from V and 4 from J; bases not matched to a gene: 6. CDR1 is SGHDT and CDR2 is YYEEEE in the germline V gene. Authors' analysis steps: Nucleated cell number was recorded as an estimate derived from reference gene primer amplification. Measured with immunoSEQ multiplex PCR; TCRdb has only the in-frame clones, and not every one. From that table come the V and J calls and clone size; the DNA was used to work out D and trimming. The sample consists of about 260,000 clones, approximately 87% of them appearing once.

The chain joins TRBV5-6 to TRBJ2-5; 8 bases agree with TRBD2. The sample comprised peripheral blood. The clonotype originates from a woman aged 50 to 60 with acute or convalescent COVID-19. CDR3 DNA: TGTGCCAGCAGCTTGAACAGCGGGAGAGGAGAGACCCAGTACTTC. It codes for CASSLNSGRGETQYF. The whole variable domain, remainder taken from reference TRBV5-6 and TRBJ2-5, is DAGVTQSPTHLIKTRGQQVTLRCSPKSGHDTVSWYQQALGQGPQFIFQYYEEEERQRGNFPDRFSGHQFPNYSSELNVNALLLGDSALYLCASSLNSGRGETQYFGPGTRLLVL.